The 18 T cell receptor beta chains below all came from one sample that was sequenced in a study of T cell responses to AZD1222 COVID-19 vaccine. Libraries were prepared by immunoSEQ multiplex PCR; TCRdb keeps only in-frame clonotypes and omits some of them. The sample lists more than 110,000 clones; over 75% were seen once. The source was peripheral blood, collected on day 0 of AZD1222 vaccination. The receptors come from an adult in good health.

V and J are TRBV27 and TRBJ1-2, with D perhaps TRBD1 (6 bases). The CDR3 has 14 residues. V lost 5 bases and J lost 4, with 14 bases in between. The germline V gene has CDR1 MNHEY and CDR2 SMNVEV (reference sequence). The CDR3 spells CASSPGTGIYGYTF. The CDR3 nucleotides are TGTGCCAGCAGTCCAGGAACAGGGATCTATGGCTACACCTTC.

The chain recombines TRBV5-1 with TRBJ2-1; the D gene is possibly TRBD1 (7 bases). Germline loops: CDR1 SGHRS, CDR2 YFSETQ. V lost 4 bases to trimming and J lost 8 bases, with 19 bases between them. The CDR3 spans 15 residues. The CDR3 DNA reads as TGCGCCAGCAGCCGACAGGGAATGGGGGAGGATGAGCAGTTCTTC. Protein: CASSRQGMGEDEQFF.

The chain uses TRBV11-3 and TRBJ2-7, with TRBD2 as a possible D gene (6 bases). V was pared by 1 base and J by 4 bases, with 11 bases between. Germline V gene sequence: CDR1 SGHNT, CDR2 YENEEA. This CDR3 spans 14 amino acids. CDR3 in DNA: TGTGCCAGCAGCTTAGTCGGGGGTTCTTACGAGCAGTACTTC. Protein sequence: CASSLVGGSYEQYF.

The chain is built from TRBV6-6 and TRBJ1-1; D call uncertain. This CDR3 comprises 14 residues. The germline CDR1 and CDR2 sequences are MNHNY and SVGAGI (reference sequence). V lost 5 bases to trimming and J lost 1 base, with 11 bases between them. Here the CDR3 DNA reads TGTGCCAGCAGTATGGGCAGAACGAACACTGAAGCTTTCTTT. Its translation is CASSMGRTNTEAFF.

This rearrangement joins TRBV2 to TRBJ1-4; a possible D gene is TRBD1 (6 bases). From germline, CDR1 is SNHLY and CDR2 FYNNEI. V lost 5 bases and J lost 5, with 9 bases in between. This CDR3 comprises 13 residues. The CDR3 region is CASSRTGNEKLFF. CDR3 coding DNA: TGTGCCAGCAGTCGCACAGGGAATGAAAAACTGTTTTTT.

Turning to this clone: The sample carries other DNA sequences with the same CDR3. The chain combines TRBV13 with TRBJ1-1, with TRBD1 matching 7 bases. Unmatched junction bases numbered 2, after V lost 6 bases and J lost 1 base. CDR3 length equals 13 residues. CDR1 PRHDT and CDR2 FYEKMQ come from the germline V gene (reference sequence). The CDR3 coding sequence is TGTGCCAGCAGTCGGACAGGGAACACTGAAGCTTTCTTT. Protein sequence: CASSRTGNTEAFF.

The chain carries TRBV6-5 and TRBJ2-7; unclear D gene. CDR3 length: 15 amino acids. V lost 0 bases to trimming and J lost 9 bases, with 18 bases between them. Germline CDR1 MNHEY, CDR2 SVGAGI. The CDR3 here is CASSYSALGGVRQYF. CDR3 in DNA: TGTGCCAGCAGTTACTCGGCGCTAGGTGGGGTAAGGCAGTACTTC.

The chain uses TRBV14 and TRBJ1-2; no clear D gene. This CDR3 spans 13 amino acids. From germline, CDR1 is SGHDN and CDR2 FVKESK. The V and J ends lost 5 bases and 1 base respectively, with 8 bases between them. The CDR3 nucleotides are TGTGCCAGCAGCTTAACACGTAACTATGGCTACACCTTC. Translating gives CASSLTRNYGYTF. Together with reference TRBV14 and TRBJ1-2, the CDR3 gives the full variable domain: EAGVTQFPSHSVIEKGQTVTLRCDPISGHDNLYWYRRVMGKEIKFLLHFVKESKQDESGMPNNRFLAERTGGTYSTLKVQPAELEDSGVYFCASSLTRNYGYTFGSGTRLTVV.

The chain has TRBV6-2 or TRBV6-3 and TRBJ2-5; TRBD1 agrees at 7 bases. Unmatched junction bases numbered 16, after V lost 7 bases and J lost 2 bases. Germline values: CDR1 MNHEY, CDR2 SVGEGT. The length of the CDR3 is 17 residues. The CDR3 DNA is TGTGCCAGCATCCCAATAGGCACGGGACAGAGTCAAGAGACCCAGTACTTC. This gives the protein CASIPIGTGQSQETQYF.

The chain joins TRBV7-2 to TRBJ1-5, with no clear D. Germline assignment: CDR1 SGHTA and CDR2 FQGNSA. This CDR3 is 15 amino acids long. V was trimmed by 8 bases and J by 4 bases, leaving 18 bases between them. The CDR3 loop is CASGIGLVNNQPQHF. In DNA form, the CDR3 reads TGTGCCAGCGGGATAGGACTGGTCAATAATCAGCCCCAGCATTTT.

The chain links TRBV5-1 to TRBJ2-5; TRBD1 might be the D (6 bases). The CDR3 runs 15 residues. CDR1 and CDR2 from the germline V gene are SGHRS and YFSETQ. The ends were cut back, 0 bases at V and 5 bases at J, with 14 bases in the middle. The CDR3 is CASSLEWGRGETQYF. CDR3 sequence (DNA): TGCGCCAGCAGCTTGGAATGGGGGCGCGGGGAGACCCAGTACTTC.

The V gene is TRBV10-1, the J gene TRBJ2-3; a possible D gene is TRBD2 (5 bases). Germline lookup yields CDR1 WNHNN and CDR2 SYGVQD (reference sequence). The CDR3 has 13 amino acids. V lost 0 bases and J 6 bases, leaving 7 bases between the germline ends. This CDR3 reads CASSESTTDTQYF. The CDR3 bases are TGCGCCAGCAGTGAGTCGACTACTGATACGCAGTATTTT.

This chain connects TRBV27 to TRBJ1-1; the D gene is possibly TRBD1 (5 bases). Trimming shortened V by 7 bases and J by 1 base, and 16 bases separated the two germline ends. Germline values: CDR1 MNHEY, CDR2 SMNVEV (reference sequence). The CDR3 has 15 amino acids. This chain's CDR3 is CASTRTGTANTEAFF. The CDR3 nucleotides read TGTGCCAGCACAAGAACCGGGACGGCGAACACTGAAGCTTTCTTT.

This rearrangement joins TRBV10-3 to TRBJ1-4; weak D call: TRBD1 (5 bases). The CDR3 is 12 amino acids. Germline V lookup: CDR1 ENHRY, CDR2 SYGVKD. The ends were cut back, 6 bases at V and 8 bases at J, with 10 bases in the middle. The CDR3 DNA reads TGTGCCATCAGCCCCGGGGGAGAAAAACTGTTTTTT. The encoded protein is CAISPGGEKLFF.

The chain employs TRBV24-1 and TRBJ1-2; D remains ambiguous. The CDR3 runs to 13 residues. The germline V gene encodes CDR1 KGHDR and CDR2 SFDVKD. V was clipped by 9 bases and J by 0 bases, with 10 bases between them. The CDR3 DNA reads TGTGCCACCGGCGGGAACTCTAACTATGGCTACACCTTC. Amino acid sequence: CATGGNSNYGYTF.

The chain recombines TRBV20-1 with TRBJ1-5, with 8 positions matching TRBD1. V lost 3 bases and J lost 4; bases outside the gene matches: 8. Germline lookup yields CDR1 DFQATT and CDR2 SNEGSKA (reference sequence). The CDR3 contains 15 residues. The CDR3 sequence: CSASSPTGENQPQHF. The CDR3 bases are TGCAGTGCTAGTAGTCCGACAGGGGAGAATCAGCCCCAGCATTTT.

This clone was detected only once. DNA of the CDR3: TGTGCCAGCAGCTTGCGCGGGACCTACAATGAGCAGTTCTTC. It yields the protein CASSLRGTYNEQFF. The V call is TRBV5-6, the J call TRBJ2-1; tentatively, D is TRBD2 (6 bases). V was trimmed by 1 base and J by 2 bases, leaving 7 bases between them. Germline-derived CDR1 and CDR2 are SGHDT and YYEEEE. There are 14 residues in the CDR3.

This sequence joins TRBV10-2 and TRBJ1-6, with a weak D call TRBD1 (5 bases). CDR1 is WSHSY, CDR2 SAAADI, per germline. Trimming removed 6 bases from V and 10 bases from J, with 16 bases in between. The CDR3 extends over 14 amino acids. The CDR3 reads CASSETAPFSPLHF. In DNA form, the CDR3 reads TGCGCCAGCAGCGAGACAGCGCCCTTCTCACCCCTCCACTTT.